The 3 T cell receptor beta chains given below trace back to one sample, sequenced in a study of T-cell reconstitution after alpha-beta-depleted transplantation in children. Molecular barcoding with unique molecular identifiers was used for the TCRbeta library. MiXCR was run by TCRdb on the PCR reads, yielding one entry per CDR3 protein. The table has about 160,000 distinct CDR3 sequences, 11% seen once. The source material was PBMCs, sampled before TCRalphabeta/CD19-depleted stem cell transplant. The receptors stem from a boy aged 2 to 10 with acute myeloid leukemia, due to receive a stem cell transplant.

The chain carries TRBV7-6 and TRBJ2-2; a possible D gene is TRBD2 (6 bases). The germline V gene encodes CDR1 SGHVS and CDR2 FNYEAQ. V dropped 4 bases and J dropped 2 bases, with 11 bases sitting between them. The CDR3 loop spans 15 amino acids. The CDR3 spells CASSSAGLNTGELFF. CDR3 DNA sequence: TGTGCCAGCAGCTCCGCGGGACTTAACACCGGGGAGCTGTTTTTT.

This clonotype was seen ten or more times. This chain's CDR3 is CSANRGRLETQYF. The CDR3 nucleotides read TGCAGTGCAAACAGGGGGCGCCTGGAGACCCAGTACTTC. J is TRBJ2-5 and V is TRBV20-1, with 9 bases aligning to TRBD1. From germline, CDR1 is DFQATT and CDR2 SNEGSKA (reference sequence). This CDR3 contains 13 residues. The junction had 7 bases not matched to a gene; V was cut back by 6 bases and J by 5 bases.

This clonotype was picked up many times. The rearrangement joins TRBV12-3 or TRBV12-4 to TRBJ1-4, with D maybe TRBD1 (6 bases). The ends were cut back, 9 bases at V and 5 bases at J, with 16 bases in the middle. The CDR3 spans 14 residues. The CDR3 sequence is CASYGGRVNEKLFF. The CDR3 region has the DNA TGTGCCAGTTATGGGGGCAGGGTCAATGAAAAACTGTTTTTT.